This passage covers 20 T cell receptor beta chains from one sample sequenced in a study of Ad26.COV2.S vaccination and SARS-CoV-2 variants. Documented treatment: around 19 received Ad26.COV2.S at low or high dose, single or two shots; roughly 5 received placebo; per-sample allocation not given. Sample collection was performed on day 63 after the first vaccine or placebo injection. Data came from immunoSEQ multiplex PCR; TCRdb stores just in-frame clones and leaves some out. The sample holds about 350,000 clones, 88% seen once. The material sequenced was peripheral blood, taken in a trial of Ad26.COV2.S vaccine versus placebo. These receptor sequences come from a person aged 18-60 years who received the Ad26.COV2.S COVID-19 vaccine or a placebo.

The chain links TRBV7-3 to TRBJ1-2; no definite D call. Germline loops: CDR1 SGHTA, CDR2 FQGTGA. V was shortened by 6 bases and J by 8 bases, with 19 bases between the two germline ends. This CDR3 spans 14 amino acids. Here the CDR3 reads CASSSLGRDSGYTF. In DNA form, the CDR3 reads TGTGCCAGCAGTTCCCTGGGGAGGGATAGCGGCTACACCTTC.

The chain links TRBV19 to TRBJ2-7; D may be TRBD1 (5 bases). The V end lost 3 bases, the J end lost 3 bases, and 12 bases lay between the germline ends. The germline V gene encodes CDR1 LNHDA and CDR2 SQIVND (reference sequence). The CDR3 contains 14 residues. The CDR3 DNA sequence: TGTGCCAGTAGTATCTCGCGACAGAACTACGAGCAGTACTTC. Translated, it gives CASSISRQNYEQYF.

This clone was observed a handful of times. The chain couples TRBV6-4 to TRBJ2-3, with 11 bases matching TRBD2. The CDR3 is 16 residues long. Trimming took 2 bases from V and 4 from J; bases not matched to a gene: 5. Germline assignment: CDR1 MRHNA and CDR2 SNTAGT. The CDR3 nucleotides are TGTGCCAGCAGTGACACTAGCGGGAGCTCAGCAGATACGCAGTATTTT. This encodes CASSDTSGSSADTQYF.

V and J are TRBV19 and TRBJ1-5, with a possible D match to TRBD1 (5 bases). Germline values: CDR1 LNHDA, CDR2 SQIVND (reference sequence). V was clipped by 7 bases and J by 0 bases, with 16 bases between them. The CDR3 sequence is 16 residues long. CDR3 region: CASTGGSVGSNQPQHF. The CDR3 nucleotides are TGTGCCAGTACGGGGGGTTCCGTCGGTAGCAATCAGCCCCAGCATTTT.

This rearrangement joins TRBV27 to TRBJ2-2; D is uncertain. The CDR3 length is 13 residues. The germline V gene encodes CDR1 MNHEY and CDR2 SMNVEV (reference sequence). Trimming removed 6 bases from V and 5 bases from J, with 10 bases in between. DNA for the CDR3: TGTGCCAGCAGGACGAGAGAAACCGGGGAGCTGTTTTTT. Translation: CASRTRETGELFF.

The chain combines TRBV5-5 with TRBJ2-7; 7 positions match TRBD2. V shed 0 bases and J 4 bases; nucleotides not matched to a gene: 13. CDR3 length: 17 residues. Germline CDR1 is SGHKS and CDR2 is YYEKEE (reference sequence). The CDR3 sequence: CASSLAPLGGSSYEQYF. Here the CDR3 DNA reads TGTGCCAGCAGCTTGGCGCCCCTGGGCGGGAGTTCTTACGAGCAGTACTTC. Full variable domain (outside the CDR3, taken from reference TRBV5-5 and TRBJ2-7): DAGVTQSPTHLIKTRGQQVTLRCSPISGHKSVSWYQQVLGQGPQFIFQYYEKEERGRGNFPDRFSARQFPNYSSELNVNALLLGDSALYLCASSLAPLGGSSYEQYFGPGTRLTVT.

V usage is TRBV4-2 and J usage is TRBJ2-5; 9 bases map to TRBD1. CDR3 length: 17 residues. Per germline, CDR1 LGHNA and CDR2 YNFKEQ. The ends lost 3 bases at V and 1 base at J; junction bases unmatched: 9. CDR3 region: CASSHETGGGPQETQYF. DNA of the CDR3: TGTGCCAGCAGCCATGAGACAGGGGGGGGTCCCCAAGAGACCCAGTACTTC.

Worth noting for this clone: The same CDR3 can be traced to other DNA sequences in this sample. The chain joins TRBV28 to TRBJ2-1; D is unclear. Deletions cut 5 bases from V and 6 bases from J, with 5 bases between. The CDR3 contains 11 residues. From germline, CDR1 is MDHEN and CDR2 SYDVKM. Here the CDR3 reads CASSLINEQFF. CDR3 coding DNA: TGTGCCAGCAGTCTCATCAATGAGCAGTTCTTC. Looking up the rest from reference TRBV28 and TRBJ2-1 gives the full variable domain: DVKVTQSSRYLVKRTGEKVFLECVQDMDHENMFWYRQDPGLGLRLIYFSYDVKMKEKGDIPEGYSVSREKKERFSLILESASTNQTSMYLCASSLINEQFFGPGTRLTVL.

This clone was seen a few times. The chain joins TRBV4-2 to TRBJ2-1; 14 nucleotides agree with TRBD2. The length of the CDR3 is 17 residues. V lost 4 bases to trimming and J lost 10 bases; unmatched junction nucleotides: 12. Germline V gene data show CDR1 as LGHNA and CDR2 as YNFKEQ. CDR3 nucleotide sequence: TGTGCCAGCAGCCCTAATCCCGGGACTAGCGGGAGAAACGAGCAGTTCTTC. Its translation is CASSPNPGTSGRNEQFF.

The rearrangement joins TRBV7-3 to TRBJ1-4; possibly TRBD1 for D (6 bases). CDR3 length: 15 residues. Trimming stripped 5 bases from V and 4 bases from J, with 14 bases between. CDR1 and CDR2 (germline): SGHTA, FQGTGA. The CDR3: CASSPLIGGNEKLFF. In DNA form, the CDR3 reads TGTGCCAGCAGCCCCCTAATAGGGGGTAATGAAAAACTGTTTTTT.

The V gene is TRBV4-2, the J gene TRBJ1-3, with D maybe TRBD1 (6 bases). V gave up 0 bases and J gave up 1 base, with 10 bases separating them. The germline gives CDR1 LGHNA, CDR2 YNFKEQ. The CDR3 is 16 amino acids. CDR3 amino acids: CASSQDLDRSGNTIYF. The CDR3 DNA sequence: TGTGCCAGCAGCCAAGATCTTGACAGGTCTGGAAACACCATATATTTT.

V gene TRBV7-9 combines with J gene TRBJ1-1; a possible D gene is TRBD1 (5 bases). CDR1 and CDR2 from the germline V gene are SEHNR and FQNEAQ (reference sequence). The V gene lost 5 bases and the J gene lost 0 bases, with 16 bases spanning the gap. The length of the CDR3 is 16 residues. CDR3 DNA sequence: TGTGCCAGCAGCATTTGGGGAGGGGCCGTGAACACTGAAGCTTTCTTT. Amino acid sequence: CASSIWGGAVNTEAFF.

The chain couples TRBV18 to TRBJ2-6; D uncertain. This CDR3 has 14 residues. Trimming removed 6 bases at V and 2 bases at J, with 8 bases between. The germline V gene has CDR1 KGHSH and CDR2 LQKENI. The CDR3 DNA is TGTGCCAGCTCCGGAGACGCTGGGGCCAACGTCCTGACTTTC. Translating it yields CASSGDAGANVLTF. Together with reference TRBV18 and TRBJ2-6, the CDR3 gives the full variable domain: NAGVMQNPRHLVRRRGQEARLRCSPMKGHSHVYWYRQLPEEGLKFMVYLQKENIIDESGMPKERFSAEFPKEGPSILRIQQVVRGDSAAYFCASSGDAGANVLTFGAGSRLTVL.

The J gene is TRBJ1-2, the V gene TRBV19; TRBD1 matches 10 bases. Germline lookup yields CDR1 LNHDA and CDR2 SQIVND (reference sequence). CDR3 length: 15 amino acids. V lost 5 bases and J lost 4; bases outside the gene matches: 7. The CDR3 region has the DNA TGTGCCAGTAGTGACCGGGACAGGGGAGGCTATGGCTACACCTTC. It yields the protein CASSDRDRGGYGYTF.

The chain links TRBV7-3 to TRBJ2-1; TRBD1 matches 7 bases. V trimming: 4 bases; J trimming: 3 bases; junction bases outside the gene matches: 6. The CDR3 covers 15 residues. Germline V gene data show CDR1 as SGHTA and CDR2 as FQGTGA. Here the CDR3 DNA reads TGTGCCAGCAGCTGGGTCGGACAGGACTACAATGAGCAGTTCTTC. This gives the protein CASSWVGQDYNEQFF.

A word on this clone: One junction end does not reproduce the germline sequence, and a read error may be involved. The chain carries TRBV11-2 and TRBJ1-5; no firm D call. This CDR3 comprises 13 residues. The germline gives CDR1 SGHAT, CDR2 FQNNGV. The CDR3 is CASSFGDYQLQHF. CDR3 DNA sequence: TGTGCCAGCAGCTTTGGCGATTATCAGCTCCAGCATTTT.

This clone was counted a single time. The CDR3 loop is CASSSPPAGIHEQFF. The CDR3 bases are TGTGCCAGCAGTTCCCCCCCGGCAGGGATCCATGAGCAGTTCTTC. The rearrangement uses TRBV11-3 and TRBJ2-1, with D perhaps matching TRBD1 (5 bases). Germline V lookup: CDR1 SGHNT, CDR2 YENEEA. The CDR3 loop spans 15 amino acids. With 6 bases removed from V and 8 bases from J, the gap between germline ends came to 20 bases.

This clone was observed a few times. The rearrangement joins TRBV6-5 to TRBJ1-1, with D possibly TRBD1 on 6 matching bases. Trimming pared 6 bases from V and 1 base from J, leaving 9 bases between. This CDR3 has 13 amino acids. From germline, CDR1 is MNHEY and CDR2 SVGAGI. CDR3 region: CASSWGQNTEAFF. The CDR3 region has the DNA TGTGCCAGCAGCTGGGGACAGAACACTGAAGCTTTCTTT.

CDR3 nucleotides: TGTGCCAGCAGCTTCCTGAAGACTAGCGGGAGGGCCCACACACTCGGAGATACGCAGTATTTT. Amino acid sequence: CASSFLKTSGRAHTLGDTQYF. The rearrangement links TRBV7-3 to TRBJ2-3; 14 bases match TRBD2. The CDR3 has 21 amino acids. Germline V gene data show CDR1 as SGHTA and CDR2 as FQGTGA. V lost 3 bases and J lost 5; bases outside the gene matches: 19. Looking up the rest from reference TRBV7-3 and TRBJ2-3 gives the full variable domain: GAGVSQTPSNKVTEKGKYVELRCDPISGHTALYWYRQSLGQGPEFLIYFQGTGAADDSGLPNDRFFAVRPEGSVSTLKIQRTERGDSAVYLCASSFLKTSGRAHTLGDTQYFGPGTRLTVL.

The chain couples TRBV4-2 to TRBJ2-5; 7 bases agree with TRBD2. This CDR3 contains 14 residues. Germline V lookup: CDR1 LGHNA, CDR2 YNFKEQ. The junction had 7 bases not matched to a gene; V was cut back by 5 bases and J by 4 bases. For the CDR3, the DNA is TGTGCCAGCAGCTCCGGGACTATGAGAGAGACCCAGTACTTC. Translating it yields CASSSGTMRETQYF.